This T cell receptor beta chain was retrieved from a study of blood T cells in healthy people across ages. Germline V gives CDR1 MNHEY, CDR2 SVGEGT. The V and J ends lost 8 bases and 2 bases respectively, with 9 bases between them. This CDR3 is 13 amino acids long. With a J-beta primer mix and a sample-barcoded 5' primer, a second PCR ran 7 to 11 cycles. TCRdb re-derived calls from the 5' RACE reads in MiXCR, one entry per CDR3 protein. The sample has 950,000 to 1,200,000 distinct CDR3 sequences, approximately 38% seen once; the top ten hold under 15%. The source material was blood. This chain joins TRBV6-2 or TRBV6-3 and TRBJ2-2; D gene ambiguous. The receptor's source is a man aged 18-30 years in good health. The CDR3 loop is CASAAVNTGELFF. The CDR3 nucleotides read TGTGCCAGCGCGGCGGTTAACACCGGGGAGCTGTTTTTT.